The subject of this entry is one TCR beta chain. Its antigen is unidentified. Only in-frame clones appear in the TCRdb table, and some are missing; sequencing was by immunoSEQ multiplex PCR. Altogether about 28,000 clones are present, approximately 79% being singletons, with the ten largest covering 2.1%. Tumor samples were obtained before definitive surgery or chemotherapy. The CDR3 is 10 residues long. Trimming took 8 bases from V and 13 from J, leaving 11 bases between them. Germline CDR1 is MDHEN and CDR2 is SYDVKM. This entry comes from a study of high-grade serous ovarian cancer treatment subgroups. Study background: Each sample yielded on average around 7,000 unique TCR beta rearrangements from roughly 15,000 reads. General study results and limits: Repertoire similarity ranged 0.11 to 0.79 between tumors of one patient.

Input material: tumor tissue. The receptor's source is a human donor with high-grade serous ovarian cancer. This rearrangement joins TRBV28 to TRBJ1-4; D perhaps matches TRBD1 (5 bases). The CDR3 bases are TGTGCCAGCGGCAGGGTCGGACTGTTTTTT. Translating it yields CASGRVGLFF.